One sample yielded the 25 T cell receptor beta chains listed below, sequenced in a study of shared clonotypes between healthy human individuals. Here immunoSEQ multiplex PCR was the method, and the copy in TCRdb shows in-frame clones only, minus some. This table has hundreds of thousands of clones, less than 80% appearing once. Sequenced sample: memory CD4+ T cells sorted from blood. Stated subset: CD45RA-negative fraction. Source of these receptors: a woman aged 30 to 39 in good health.

The chain recombines TRBV9 with TRBJ2-1; TRBD2 agrees at 8 bases. V dropped 3 bases and J dropped 9; count of bases not matched to a gene: 5. Germline CDR1 is SGDLS and CDR2 is YYNGEE. This CDR3 region has 13 residues. The CDR3 protein is CASSATSGLEQFF. The DNA of the CDR3 is TGTGCCAGCAGCGCCACTAGCGGCCTTGAGCAGTTCTTC.

This clone was seen only once. The chain has TRBV6-1 and TRBJ2-1, with TRBD2 identical over 10 bases. The V gene's germline CDR1 is MNHNS and CDR2 SASEGT. Unmatched junction bases numbered 13, after V lost 2 bases and J lost 12 bases. This CDR3 comprises 16 residues. The CDR3 bases are TGTGCCAGCAGTGAATTGGGGTTTCTAGCGGGAGCCCGGCAGTTCTTC. It codes for CASSELGFLAGARQFF.

This clone was recorded a few times. The V call is TRBV11-2, the J call TRBJ1-4; 7 bases match TRBD1. The CDR3 extends over 17 amino acids. CDR1 and CDR2 (germline): SGHAT, FQNNGV. The ends lost 8 bases at V and 0 bases at J; junction bases unmatched: 12. CDR3 coding DNA: TGTGCCAGCTCCGGGACAGTGGGGCCTACAACTAATGAAAAACTGTTTTTT. It codes for CASSGTVGPTTNEKLFF.

V usage is TRBV5-4 and J usage is TRBJ2-1; 7 positions match TRBD2. Germline CDR1 reads SGHNT; CDR2 reads YYREEE (reference sequence). This CDR3 has 14 amino acids. V shed 4 bases, J shed 6 bases, and the junction held 7 bases outside the gene matches. The CDR3 nucleotides are TGTGCCAGCAGCCGTTGGGAGGGCCGCAATGAGCAGTTCTTC. Translated, it gives CASSRWEGRNEQFF.

The J gene is TRBJ2-7, the V gene TRBV29-1; 7 bases agree with TRBD1. The CDR3 has 12 residues. Per germline, CDR1 SQVTM and CDR2 ANQGSEA. The J segment lost 2 bases and the V segment lost 6 bases, leaving 4 bases of the junction unmatched. CDR3 sequence: CSVAGQAYEQYF. The CDR3 nucleotides read TGCAGCGTCGCTGGACAGGCCTACGAGCAGTACTTC.

The chain couples TRBV29-1 to TRBJ1-1; D remains unclear. Germline V gives CDR1 SQVTM, CDR2 ANQGSEA. This CDR3 spans 12 amino acids. Trimming pared 5 bases from V and 7 bases from J, leaving 14 bases between. CDR3 in amino acids: CSVRVRRIEAFF. The CDR3 nucleotides read TGCAGCGTTAGGGTGAGAAGGATTGAAGCTTTCTTT.

This clone was found once. This chain uses TRBV6-1 with TRBJ2-7; D is possibly TRBD2 (6 bases). The V end lost 0 bases, the J end lost 5 bases, and 14 bases lay between the germline ends. The V gene's germline CDR1 is MNHNS and CDR2 SASEGT. The CDR3 runs to 15 residues. DNA for the CDR3: TGTGCCAGCAGTGAAGCTGGGACTCTCTTCGACGAGCAGTACTTC. This encodes CASSEAGTLFDEQYF.

The chain recombines TRBV2 with TRBJ2-2; D is ambiguous. V gave up 4 bases and J gave up 4 bases, with 7 bases separating them. Germline CDR1 SNHLY, CDR2 FYNNEI. The CDR3 loop spans 13 amino acids. This chain's CDR3 is CASSGRSTGELFF. CDR3 nucleotides: TGTGCCAGCAGTGGCAGGAGCACCGGGGAGCTGTTTTTT.

There are a few counts of this clone. Other DNA sequences in the sample encode the same CDR3. The V gene is TRBV10-1, the J gene TRBJ1-1, with a possible D match to TRBD1 (6 bases). Germline V gene data show CDR1 as WNHNN and CDR2 as SYGVQD (reference sequence). CDR3 size: 13 residues. V lost 6 bases, J lost 3 bases, and 11 bases lay in between. The chain's CDR3 is CASSKNRDTEAFF. The DNA of the CDR3 is TGCGCCAGCAGCAAAAACAGGGACACTGAAGCTTTCTTT.

This sequence joins TRBV6-1 and TRBJ1-1, with TRBD1 identical over 7 bases. The CDR3 is 13 residues long. V was clipped by 4 bases and J by 8 bases; unmatched bases: 7. Germline loops: CDR1 MNHNS, CDR2 SASEGT. CDR3 bases: TGTGCCAGCAGTGTAATAGGGGGCAGCGAAGCTTTCTTT. Protein: CASSVIGGSEAFF.

The chain couples TRBV19 to TRBJ2-7; 8 bases are shared with TRBD1. The CDR3 totals 14 residues. V shed 6 bases and J 3 bases; nucleotides not matched to a gene: 7. Germline values: CDR1 LNHDA, CDR2 SQIVND (reference sequence). DNA of the CDR3: TGTGCCAGTAGCTCTCAGGACAGGGTCTACGAGCAGTACTTC. Protein sequence: CASSSQDRVYEQYF.

The chain combines TRBV5-1 with TRBJ1-2; D is unclear. This CDR3 is built from 17 residues. In germline, CDR1 is SGHRS, CDR2 YFSETQ. Trimming took 0 bases from V and 0 from J, leaving 15 bases between them. DNA for the CDR3: TGCGCCAGCAGCTTGGGGACGGGCCGCACGTCTAACTATGGCTACACCTTC. Translated, it gives CASSLGTGRTSNYGYTF.

Only a few counts were recorded for this clone. The chain uses TRBV7-3 and TRBJ2-7; 8 bases line up with TRBD1. CDR1 and CDR2 (germline): SGHTA, FQGTGA. J lost 6 bases, V lost 3 bases, and 1 base had no gene match. This CDR3 has 12 amino acids. As DNA, the CDR3 is TGTGCCAGCAGCTTTGGACAGGGCGAGCAGTACTTC. Translated: CASSFGQGEQYF.

The genes are TRBV7-6 and TRBJ2-3; 11 bases fit TRBD2. Germline V CDR1 and CDR2: SGHVS, FNYEAQ. The CDR3 consists of 16 residues. After removal of 2 bases from V and 0 bases from J, the junction contained 1 base not matched to a gene. The CDR3 nucleotides are TGTGCCAGCAGCTTACTAGCGGGAGGTAGCACAGATACGCAGTATTTT. Amino acids: CASSLLAGGSTDTQYF.

The rearrangement links TRBV5-1 to TRBJ2-2; possibly TRBD2 for D (6 bases). V lost 1 base, J lost 0 bases, and 10 bases lay in between. This CDR3 is 16 amino acids long. Per the germline V gene, CDR1 is SGHRS and CDR2 is YFSETQ. CDR3 protein: CASSLSGDANTGELFF. CDR3 DNA: TGCGCCAGCAGCTTGTCGGGGGATGCGAACACCGGGGAGCTGTTTTTT.

The gene calls are TRBV19 and TRBJ2-3; no firm D call. V gave up 8 bases and J gave up 5 bases, with 14 bases separating them. Per the germline V gene, CDR1 is LNHDA and CDR2 is SQIVND (reference sequence). This CDR3 spans 13 amino acids. Here the CDR3 reads CASSAVLQDTQYF. CDR3 in DNA: TGTGCCAGTTCGGCTGTTCTTCAAGATACGCAGTATTTT.

CDR3 nucleotide sequence: TGTGCCAGCACCTTTGGGAAGGACAGGGGGAGTTATGGCTACACCTTC. It encodes CASTFGKDRGSYGYTF. The chain combines TRBV7-2 with TRBJ1-2, with 10 positions matching TRBD1. Germline V gene sequence: CDR1 SGHTA, CDR2 FQGNSA. The CDR3 runs to 16 residues. Germline trimming cut 7 bases from V and 5 bases from J; bases unmatched to any gene: 13.

This clone has a handful of counts. The V gene is TRBV6-6, the J gene TRBJ2-2; TRBD2 is a possible D gene (6 bases). This CDR3 region has 14 residues. Germline CDR1 MNHNY, CDR2 SVGAGI (reference sequence). V was shortened by 4 bases and J by 1 base, with 7 bases between the two germline ends. CDR3 coding DNA: TGTGCCAGCAGTTCTAGCGAGAACACCGGGGAGCTGTTTTTT. Translation gives CASSSSENTGELFF.

The sample holds a few counts of this clone. The gene calls are TRBV7-9 and TRBJ2-1; 8 bases are shared with TRBD1. Germline values: CDR1 SEHNR, CDR2 FQNEAQ (reference sequence). Trimming cost V 4 bases and J 8 bases; bases outside gene matches: 10. The CDR3 consists of 15 residues. DNA for the CDR3: TGTGCCAGCAGCTGGTGGACAGGGATTATGGATGAGCAGTTCTTC. Its translation is CASSWWTGIMDEQFF.

The chain carries TRBV7-6 and TRBJ2-5; TRBD1 agrees at 7 bases. Germline V gene sequence: CDR1 SGHVS, CDR2 FNYEAQ. The CDR3 is made up of 15 amino acids. Germline trimming cut 5 bases from V and 5 bases from J; bases unmatched to any gene: 11. CDR3 in DNA: TGTGCCAGCAGCCCCCTAGGGGGCTTTGGGGAGACCCAGTACTTC. Amino acids: CASSPLGGFGETQYF. Full variable domain (missing parts from reference TRBV7-6 and TRBJ2-5): GAGVSQSPRYKVTKRGQDVALRCDPISGHVSLYWYRQALGQGPEFLTYFNYEAQQDKSGLPNDRFSAERPEGSISTLTIQRTEQRDSAMYRCASSPLGGFGETQYFGPGTRLLVL.

The chain has TRBV5-6 and TRBJ2-3; TRBD1 matches 12 bases. CDR1 and CDR2 from the germline V gene are SGHDT and YYEEEE. The V gene end was trimmed by 4 bases and the J gene end by 4 bases; junction bases not matched to a gene: 4. This CDR3 has 15 residues. The DNA for the CDR3 is TGTGCCAGCAGCCGAGGGACAGGGGGCTCAGATACGCAGTATTTT. It translates to CASSRGTGGSDTQYF. Full variable domain (remainder filled in from reference TRBV5-6 and TRBJ2-3): DAGVTQSPTHLIKTRGQQVTLRCSPKSGHDTVSWYQQALGQGPQFIFQYYEEEERQRGNFPDRFSGHQFPNYSSELNVNALLLGDSALYLCASSRGTGGSDTQYFGPGTRLTVL.

This chain uses TRBV5-1 with TRBJ1-1; unclear D gene. Trimming removed 0 bases from V and 1 base from J, with 7 bases in between. The CDR3 is made up of 14 amino acids. Germline lookup yields CDR1 SGHRS and CDR2 YFSETQ. The chain's CDR3 is CASSLGTTNTEAFF. The CDR3 DNA follows: TGCGCCAGCAGCTTGGGAACGACGAACACTGAAGCTTTCTTT.

Only a few counts were recorded for this clone. V and J are TRBV25-1 and TRBJ2-7; D is unresolved. Trimming removed 3 bases from V and 2 bases from J, with 8 bases in between. This CDR3 contains 13 residues. The V gene's germline CDR1 is MGHDK and CDR2 SYGVNS. The CDR3 coding sequence is TGTGCCAGCAGTGAGGATTTCACCTACGAGCAGTACTTC. Its translation: CASSEDFTYEQYF.

The V gene is TRBV27, the J gene TRBJ2-2; 9 bases fit TRBD1. V was pared by 4 bases and J by 9 bases, with 9 bases of the junction left unmatched. This CDR3 has 15 amino acids. Germline lookup yields CDR1 MNHEY and CDR2 SMNVEV (reference sequence). The CDR3 nucleotides are TGTGCCAGCAGTTCCGGGACAGGGACTCCCCGGGAGCTGTTTTTT. This sequence encodes CASSSGTGTPRELFF.

The V gene is TRBV2, the J gene TRBJ1-1; D perhaps matches TRBD1 (5 bases). This CDR3 is built from 14 residues. Germline V lookup: CDR1 SNHLY, CDR2 FYNNEI. The V and J ends lost 4 bases and 0 bases respectively, with 9 bases between them. CDR3 sequence reads: CASSADSVNTEAFF. CDR3 bases: TGTGCCAGCAGTGCCGACAGCGTGAACACTGAAGCTTTCTTT.